This paragraph covers one T cell receptor beta chain sequence. There are 15 residues in the CDR3. CDR1 MNHEY and CDR2 SVGAGI come from the germline V gene. V was pared by 5 bases and J by 4 bases, with 14 bases between. The data stem from a study of blood T cell repertoires in COVID-19. Produced via immunoSEQ multiplex PCR; TCRdb's table is partial and in-frame only. The repertoire holds fewer than 250,000 clones, around 90% seen once, with roughly 0.79% in the top ten. The V gene is TRBV6-5, the J gene TRBJ2-2; a weak D match, TRBD2 (5 bases). The sequence was obtained from a man younger than 40 with COVID-19, enrolled during active disease. The sample taken for sequencing was peripheral blood. This CDR3 reads CASSRTEESTGELFF. The CDR3, as DNA: TGTGCCAGCAGTCGGACTGAAGAGAGCACCGGGGAGCTGTTTTTT.